The source of this T cell receptor (beta chain) is a study of cytomegalovirus exposure and HLA in healthy donors. Details on this clone: Its antigen is unidentified.

Study-wide results and limits: The availability of immune exposure information extended only to CMV serostatus. Within a later analysis, the majority of CMV-associated TCR beta chains appeared HLA-restricted. Later on, a genetic analysis was performed. It linked a missense variant in DCLRE1C with V- and J-gene trimming of TCR beta.

Amplification used 60 Vbeta primers and 13 Jbeta primers. TCRdb keeps only in-frame clones here, not all; method: immunoSEQ multiplex PCR. The repertoire consists of around 100,000 clones, with about 71% occurring once and the leading ten covering roughly 3%. This TCR was recovered from a woman aged 50 to 60 in good health and CMV-seronegative. The material sequenced was PBMCs.

The CDR3 region has the DNA TGTGCCAGCAGTGATCGCGTTTTCTCCTATGGCTACACCTTC. This sequence encodes CASSDRVFSYGYTF. The rearrangement links TRBV2 to TRBJ1-2; D is ambiguous. The germline CDR1 and CDR2 sequences are SNHLY and FYNNEI. V was trimmed by 3 bases and J by 4 bases, leaving 12 bases between them. The CDR3 has 14 residues. The complete variable domain, with remaining parts taken from reference TRBV2 and TRBJ1-2, reads EPEVTQTPSHQVTQMGQEVILRCVPISNHLYFYWYRQILGQKVEFLVSFYNNEISEKSEIFDDQFSVERPDGSNFTLKIRSTKLEDSAMYFCASSDRVFSYGYTFGSGTRLTVV.